The 24 T cell receptor beta chains presented below share a single source sample, sequenced in a study of T cells in Graves' hyperthyroidism and ophthalmopathy. RNA transcripts were the template for amplifying TCR beta CDR3 regions. First-round RT-PCR targeting the TCR CDR3 was performed with the HTBI primer set. One entry per CDR3 protein results from TCRdb running MiXCR on the multiplex PCR reads. The table includes approximately 270,000 distinct CDR3 sequences, more than 12% detected once. What was sequenced was blood. These receptors all stem from a woman in her thirties or forties with Graves' hyperthyroidism that later progressed to Graves' ophthalmopathy.

This clonotype came up many times. The rearrangement joins TRBV7-9 to TRBJ2-2; 7 bases align to TRBD1. J was trimmed by 6 bases and V by 6 bases; bases with no gene match: 10. The CDR3 runs 15 residues. Germline V gene sequence: CDR1 SEHNR, CDR2 FQNEAQ (reference sequence). For the CDR3, the DNA is TGTGCCAGCAGGAGACGACAGGGTCTCCCCGGGGAGCTGTTTTTT. Protein sequence: CASRRRQGLPGELFF.

This clonotype was detected ten times or more. The chain couples TRBV27 to TRBJ1-1; D remains ambiguous. This CDR3 comprises 12 residues. In germline, CDR1 is MNHEY, CDR2 SMNVEV (reference sequence). The ends were cut back, 5 bases at V and 4 bases at J, with 8 bases in the middle. The CDR3 bases are TGTGCCAGCAGTCCCGGGATCACTGAAGCTTTCTTT. As protein: CASSPGITEAFF.

The CDR3 protein is CASSADGDQETQYF. The CDR3, as DNA: TGTGCCAGCAGCGCCGACGGGGACCAAGAGACCCAGTACTTC. The chain links TRBV9 to TRBJ2-5; D is perhaps TRBD2 (5 bases). The germline V gene has CDR1 SGDLS and CDR2 YYNGEE. V lost 3 bases to trimming and J lost 0 bases, with 9 bases between them. The length of the CDR3 is 14 residues.

This clonotype was observed many times. The V call is TRBV6-1, the J call TRBJ2-5; TRBD1 might be the D (5 bases). There are 13 residues in the CDR3. Trimming took 8 bases from V and 4 from J, leaving 14 bases between them. Germline CDR1 MNHNS, CDR2 SASEGT. The CDR3 coding sequence is TGTGCCAGCGGGCAGGGATGGCGAGAGACCCAGTACTTC. It translates to CASGQGWRETQYF.

This clonotype occurred many times. The chain carries TRBV7-2 and TRBJ1-5, with D possibly being TRBD1 (5 bases). CDR1 and CDR2 from the germline V gene are SGHTA and FQGNSA. Trimming took 2 bases from V and 5 from J, leaving 13 bases between them. The length of the CDR3 is 15 residues. The CDR3 coding sequence is TGTGCCAGCAGCTTAAGATGGGGGAGGGATCAGCCCCAGCATTTT. This translates into CASSLRWGRDQPQHF.

This clonotype was observed many times. This chain joins TRBV28 and TRBJ2-7; 7 nucleotides align to TRBD2. J gave up 2 bases and V 8 bases, and 9 bases lay outside the gene matches. Germline V gives CDR1 MDHEN, CDR2 SYDVKM. This CDR3 contains 14 residues. The CDR3 sequence is CASLPLAETYEQYF. CDR3 DNA sequence: TGTGCCAGCCTGCCGCTAGCGGAGACCTACGAGCAGTACTTC.

Many counts were recorded for this clonotype. The V call is TRBV27, the J call TRBJ2-3; D not resolved. Germline loops: CDR1 MNHEY, CDR2 SMNVEV (reference sequence). With 5 bases removed from V and 7 bases from J, the gap between germline ends came to 13 bases. CDR3 length equals 13 residues. The DNA for the CDR3 is TGTGCCAGCAGTATACGATTGTCCTATACGCAGTATTTT. It translates to CASSIRLSYTQYF.

At least ten counts were recorded for this clonotype. The chain links TRBV19 to TRBJ2-5; unclear D gene. The CDR3 is made up of 15 amino acids. V lost 1 base and J lost 5, with 14 bases in between. Germline V gives CDR1 LNHDA, CDR2 SQIVND (reference sequence). The chain's CDR3 is CASSIAVDRRETQYF. The CDR3 region has the DNA TGTGCCAGTAGTATAGCTGTTGACCGCCGGGAGACCCAGTACTTC.

This clonotype was detected ten times or more. One end of the junction does not line up with germline, which may come from a read error. The chain links TRBV14 to TRBJ2-1, with 12 bases fitting TRBD2. The CDR3 is 16 residues long. Germline CDR1 SGHDN, CDR2 FVKESK. CDR3 DNA: TGTGCCAGCAACCAAGATGCGACTAGCGGGAGAGGTGAGCAGTTCTTC. This encodes CASNQDATSGRGEQFF.

This clonotype has only a few counts. Possible read error: a much larger clone is one base away. V usage is TRBV28 and J usage is TRBJ2-7, with D tentatively TRBD2 (5 bases). The length of the CDR3 is 12 residues. Germline V lookup: CDR1 MDHEN, CDR2 SYDVKM. This chain's CDR3 is CASSSGDYGQYF. DNA of the CDR3: TGTGCCAGCAGTTCGGGTGACTACGGGCAGTACTTC.

There are many counts of this clonotype. The chain uses TRBV9 and TRBJ2-5; unclear D gene. Trimming pared 0 bases from V and 2 bases from J, leaving 8 bases between. The CDR3 is 14 amino acids. Germline assignment: CDR1 SGDLS and CDR2 YYNGEE. Written as DNA, the CDR3 is TGTGCCAGCAGCGTAGATGACGGACAAGAGACCCAGTACTTC. Amino acids: CASSVDDGQETQYF.

This clonotype showed up many times. The rearrangement uses TRBV11-1 and TRBJ2-1; D ambiguous. V dropped 2 bases and J dropped 10 bases, with 6 bases sitting between them. This CDR3 has 11 residues. The germline CDR1 and CDR2 sequences are SGHAT and FQDESV (reference sequence). For the CDR3, the DNA is TGTGCCAGCAGCTTAACCCGGGAGCAGTTCTTC. Translated, it gives CASSLTREQFF. The variable domain in full, with the rest retrieved from reference TRBV11-1 and TRBJ2-1, is EAEVAQSPRYKITEKSQAVAFWCDPISGHATLYWYRQILGQGPELLVQFQDESVVDDSQLPKDRFSAERLKGVDSTLKIQPAELGDSAMYLCASSLTREQFFGPGTRLTVL.

This clonotype has at least ten counts. This chain connects TRBV2 to TRBJ1-3; no clear D gene. This CDR3 region has 13 residues. The germline V and J ends were trimmed by 10 bases and 0 bases, with 10 bases remaining between them. From germline, CDR1 is SNHLY and CDR2 FYNNEI. Here the CDR3 reads CATPLNSGNTIYF. The DNA of the CDR3 is TGTGCCACCCCCCTGAACTCTGGAAACACCATATATTTT.

In its sample, this clonotype was seen many times. The rearrangement uses TRBV12-3 or TRBV12-4 and TRBJ2-2, with 7 bases lining up with TRBD1. The CDR3 sequence is 14 residues long. The V and J ends lost 6 bases and 8 bases, in that order; junction bases with no gene match: 9. CDR3 bases: TGTGCCAGCAGCCGGGACAGAACTTGGGGGGAGCTGTTTTTT. This gives the protein CASSRDRTWGELFF.

In this sample, this clonotype turned up once. Just one base apart from a much larger clone, this may be a read error. The conserved closing phenylalanine or tryptophan is absent in this CDR3, likely reflecting a read error. The chain combines TRBV7-9 with TRBJ1-6; D may be TRBD1 (6 bases). The germline gives CDR1 SEHNR, CDR2 FQNEAQ (reference sequence). V lost 1 base to trimming and J lost 4 bases, with 11 bases between them. The CDR3 length is 16 residues. CDR3 nucleotides: TGTGCCAGCAGCTTAGGGTCAGGGGTTTATAATTCACCCCTCCACTAT. Residues: CASSLGSGVYNSPLHY.

This clonotype showed up many times. The chain couples TRBV20-1 to TRBJ1-1; D remains unclear. The CDR3 is made up of 11 amino acids. Trimming took off 5 bases at V and 2 bases at J, with 6 bases between the two ends. Germline V gene data show CDR1 as DFQATT and CDR2 as SNEGSKA (reference sequence). The CDR3 loop reads CSACDNTEAFF. The CDR3 region has the DNA TGCAGTGCTTGCGACAACACTGAAGCTTTCTTT.

This clonotype was counted at least ten times. The chain has TRBV20-1 and TRBJ1-5; TRBD1 aligns across 7 bases. V was clipped by 2 bases and J by 6 bases; unmatched bases: 7. Germline CDR1 reads DFQATT; CDR2 reads SNEGSKA (reference sequence). The CDR3 spans 14 residues. The CDR3 DNA sequence: TGCAGTGCTAGACGGCAGGGGGGTTTTCAGCCCCAGCATTTT. Translated, it gives CSARRQGGFQPQHF.

This clonotype came up many times. CDR3 amino acids: CASSSQVLAGSTDTQYF. Here the CDR3 DNA reads TGTGCCAGCAGTTCCCAAGTACTAGCGGGGAGCACAGATACGCAGTATTTT. The chain links TRBV12-3 or TRBV12-4 to TRBJ2-3, with 10 bases aligning to TRBD2. This CDR3 region has 17 residues. V trimming: 4 bases; J trimming: 0 bases; junction bases outside the gene matches: 7.

This clonotype was detected many times. The chain employs TRBV6-5 and TRBJ2-1; TRBD2 matches 8 bases. With 2 bases clipped from V and 8 bases from J, the junction kept 2 bases outside the gene matches. CDR3 length: 13 residues. CDR1 is MNHEY, CDR2 SVGAGI, per germline. The CDR3 is CASSYRTSYEQFF. CDR3 bases: TGTGCCAGCAGTTACCGGACTAGCTATGAGCAGTTCTTC.

This clonotype has at least ten counts. The CDR3 region is CASSFRGLNEKLFF. CDR3 DNA: TGCGCCAGCAGCTTTCGGGGGCTTAATGAAAAACTGTTTTTT. The chain employs TRBV5-1 and TRBJ1-4; TRBD1 is a possible D gene (6 bases). Trimming took off 2 bases at V and 4 bases at J, with 9 bases between the two ends. Germline assignment: CDR1 SGHRS and CDR2 YFSETQ. The CDR3 has 14 amino acids.

This clonotype was observed at least ten times. The chain combines TRBV6-1 with TRBJ2-7; D not certain. Germline values: CDR1 MNHNS, CDR2 SASEGT. V was trimmed by 6 bases and J by 4 bases, leaving 10 bases between them. CDR3 length: 12 residues. The CDR3 DNA reads as TGTGCCAGCAGCCCTATGATATACGAGCAGTACTTC. Translated, it gives CASSPMIYEQYF.

This clonotype was seen at least ten times. The V and J genes are TRBV2 and TRBJ2-3; 8 bases map to TRBD2. Germline V CDR1 and CDR2: SNHLY, FYNNEI. Trimming removed 7 bases from V and 4 bases from J; junction bases left unmatched: 4. The CDR3 extends over 13 amino acids. In nucleotides, the CDR3 is TGTGCCAGCATGGCGGGAGGTGCAGATACGCAGTATTTT. Amino acid sequence: CASMAGGADTQYF. The full variable domain, its missing parts supplied by reference TRBV2 and TRBJ2-3, is EPEVTQTPSHQVTQMGQEVILRCVPISNHLYFYWYRQILGQKVEFLVSFYNNEISEKSEIFDDQFSVERPDGSNFTLKIRSTKLEDSAMYFCASMAGGADTQYFGPGTRLTVL.

This clonotype was picked up many times. This chain uses TRBV30 with TRBJ2-2; possibly TRBD1 for D (5 bases). The CDR3 loop spans 15 amino acids. Trimming cost V 3 bases and J 5 bases, with 16 bases left between them. Germline V gene lookup returns CDR1 GTSNPN and CDR2 SVGIG (reference sequence). The CDR3 here is CAWRARGYRTGELFF. CDR3 DNA sequence: TGTGCCTGGAGAGCAAGGGGCTATCGAACCGGGGAGCTGTTTTTT.

The V gene is TRBV25-1, the J gene TRBJ2-7, with D possibly matching TRBD2 (5 bases). Germline V gene data show CDR1 as MGHDK and CDR2 as SYGVNS. Trimming cost V 3 bases and J 5 bases, with 17 bases left between them. The CDR3 is 15 residues long. The CDR3: CASSDSNHRGNEQYF. The CDR3 bases are TGTGCCAGCAGTGACTCCAACCATAGAGGGAACGAGCAGTACTTC.